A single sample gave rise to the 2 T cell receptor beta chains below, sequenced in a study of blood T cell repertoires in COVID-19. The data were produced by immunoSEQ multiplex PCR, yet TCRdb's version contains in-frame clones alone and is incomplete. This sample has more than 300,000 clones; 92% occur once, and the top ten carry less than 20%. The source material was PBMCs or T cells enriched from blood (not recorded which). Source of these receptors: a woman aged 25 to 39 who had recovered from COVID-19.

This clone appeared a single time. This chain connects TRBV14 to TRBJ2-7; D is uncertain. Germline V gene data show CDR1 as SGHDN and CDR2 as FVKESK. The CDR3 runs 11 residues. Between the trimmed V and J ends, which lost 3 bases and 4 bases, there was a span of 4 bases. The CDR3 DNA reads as TGTGCCAGCAGCCACTTGTACGAGCAGTACTTC. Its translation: CASSHLYEQYF.

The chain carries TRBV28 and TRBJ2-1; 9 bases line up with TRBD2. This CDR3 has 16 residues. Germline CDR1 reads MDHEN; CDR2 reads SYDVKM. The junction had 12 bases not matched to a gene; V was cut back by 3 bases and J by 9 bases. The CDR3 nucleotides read TGTGCCAGCAGTTTTCCCGAGGCGGGGGGGCCGGGTGAGCAGTTCTTC. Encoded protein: CASSFPEAGGPGEQFF.